This T cell receptor (beta chain) is drawn from a study of cytomegalovirus exposure and HLA in healthy donors. The PCR made use of 60 Vbeta and 13 Jbeta primers. Repertoires were generated with immunoSEQ multiplex PCR, while TCRdb's copy carries only in-frame clones and drops some. The sample includes about 100,000 clones, 65% to 75% seen only once; the top ten take around 1.9%. The CDR3 has 14 residues. V lost 1 base to trimming and J lost 4 bases, with 8 bases between them. In germline, CDR1 is SGDLS, CDR2 YYNGEE. In the case of this clone: Other DNA sequences of this sample code for an identical CDR3.

V gene TRBV9 combines with J gene TRBJ2-2; maybe TRBD1 (5 bases). The sample taken for sequencing was PBMCs. The clonotype was recovered from a woman aged 40 to 55 in good health and CMV-seronegative. The CDR3 here is CASSVQGATGELFF. As DNA, the CDR3 is TGTGCCAGCAGCGTACAAGGGGCCACCGGGGAGCTGTTTTTT.